This T cell receptor beta chain stems from a study of CD8 T cell repertoires and HIV-1 epitope variants. Here immunoSEQ multiplex PCR was the method, and the copy in TCRdb shows in-frame clones only, minus some. The sample lists some 100,000 clones, just under 75% seen once, with approximately 24% in the top ten. The CDR3 length is 14 residues. Germline V CDR1 and CDR2: ENHRY, SYGVKD. V lost 2 bases to trimming and J lost 8 bases; unmatched junction nucleotides: 5. The chain employs TRBV10-3 and TRBJ2-3; 9 nucleotides line up with TRBD2. Sequencing was carried out using uncultured baseline CD8+ T cells from peripheral blood mononuclear cells (PBMCs). The sequence was obtained from a male donor with HIV. CDR3 region: CAISEALLAGTQYF. The CDR3 bases are TGTGCCATCAGTGAGGCTTTACTAGCGGGTACGCAGTATTTT.